Described below is a single T cell receptor (beta chain) sequence and its context. The antigen remains unidentified. Unique molecular identifiers were used to barcode this TCRbeta library. MiXCR, run by TCRdb on the PCR reads, gives a single entry per CDR3 protein. The sample includes some 150,000 distinct CDR3 sequences, 8.8% of them seen just once. The data derive from a study of T-cell reconstitution after alpha-beta-depleted transplantation in children. The germline gives CDR1 SGHTA, CDR2 FQGNSA. Trimming took off 3 bases at V and 7 bases at J, with 6 bases between the two ends. The CDR3 has 11 residues. Study-wide findings and caveats: For some patients, TCRbeta diversity was high at day 60 because of recipient T cells and thymic progenitors that survived. At the one-year point after transplant, T-cell counts and TCRbeta diversity were found to come mostly from T cells that had been newly produced.

The chain joins TRBV7-2 to TRBJ2-5; D unresolved. Sequencing was performed on PBMCs, mostly from graft donor cells, taken 180 days after TCRalphabeta/CD19-depleted stem cell transplant. The clonotype comes from a female patient between 2 and 15 years old who had a stem cell transplant for congenital amegakaryocytic thrombocytopenia, so the T cells may come from the graft donor. The CDR3 loop reads CASSLYSTQYF. The DNA for the CDR3 is TGTGCCAGCAGCTTGTATTCGACCCAGTACTTC.